This T cell receptor beta chain was identified during a study of molecular identifiers for immune sequencing clone quantification. Whole-study findings and limits: Roughly 1 million naive cells reportedly did not prevent detection of spiked Jurkat TCR RNA from one cell.

About this clonotype: What it recognizes is unknown. A read error may produce the germline difference seen at one junction end.

The germline gives CDR1 MDHEN, CDR2 SYDVKM. CDR3 length equals 15 residues. TCRdb fed the PCR reads into MiXCR, producing one record per CDR3 protein. The data show about half a million distinct CDR3 sequences, roughly a fifth seen once. The sequenced sample consisted of naive CD8+ T cells from blood, with Jurkat cell RNA spiked in. Subset described: FACS-sorted CD8+CD4-CCR7+CD45RA+ naive T cells. The sequence derives from a human donor in good health. Some libraries in this study had Jurkat cell RNA spiked in. The chain links TRBV28 to TRBJ1-4, with a weak D call TRBD1 (6 bases). The CDR3 sequence is CTSINHGQFNEKLFF. CDR3 sequence (DNA): TGTACCAGCATTAACCACGGACAGTTTAATGAAAAACTGTTTTTT.